Listed here is a single T cell receptor (beta chain). TCRdb's copy holds only in-frame clones and misses some; the assay was immunoSEQ multiplex PCR. Among a few hundred thousand clones listed, 88% were seen once. These data belong to a study of blood T cell repertoires in COVID-19. Trimming cost V 3 bases and J 11 bases; bases outside gene matches: 14. This CDR3 comprises 15 residues. CDR1 and CDR2 (germline): MNHEY, SMNVEV (reference sequence). The chain is built from TRBV27 and TRBJ1-1; 8 bases align to TRBD1. The receptor's source is a woman aged 60-70 years in a cohort exposed to, infected with or recovered from COVID-19 (not recorded which). The specimen was PBMCs or T cells enriched from blood (not recorded which). The CDR3 nucleotides are TGTGCCAGCAGTTTTAGTGTGCAGGGGGCATCTCAGGCTTTCTTT. Its translation is CASSFSVQGASQAFF.